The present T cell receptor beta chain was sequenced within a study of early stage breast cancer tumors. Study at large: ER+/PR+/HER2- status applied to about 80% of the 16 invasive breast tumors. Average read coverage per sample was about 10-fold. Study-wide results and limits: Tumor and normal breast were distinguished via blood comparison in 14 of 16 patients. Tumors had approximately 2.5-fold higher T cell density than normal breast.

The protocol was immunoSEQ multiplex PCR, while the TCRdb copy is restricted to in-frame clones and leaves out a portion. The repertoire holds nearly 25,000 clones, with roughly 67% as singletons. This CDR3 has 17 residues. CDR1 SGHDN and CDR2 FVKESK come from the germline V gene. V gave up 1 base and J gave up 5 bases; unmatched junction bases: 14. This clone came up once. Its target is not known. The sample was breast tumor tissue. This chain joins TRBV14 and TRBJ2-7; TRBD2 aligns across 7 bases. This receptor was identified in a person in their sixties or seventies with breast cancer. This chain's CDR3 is CASSQGMFTGREDEQYF. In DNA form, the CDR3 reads TGTGCCAGCAGCCAAGGCATGTTTACGGGGAGGGAAGACGAGCAGTACTTC.